The next 21 T cell receptor beta chains were all read from a single sample in a study of early T cells in non-severe SARS-CoV-2 infection. TCRdb ran MiXCR on the 5' RACE reads and lists one entry per CDR3 protein. The repertoire holds about 130,000 distinct CDR3 sequences, with 15% as singletons. Specimen: whole blood. The receptor source for this set is an adult who was a healthcare worker with PCR-confirmed SARS-CoV-2 infection or an uninfected control (not recorded which).

This clonotype was recorded many times. This chain links TRBV7-2 with TRBJ1-6; 10 bases line up with TRBD1. CDR1 and CDR2 (germline): SGHTA, FQGNSA. The CDR3 runs to 18 residues. V trimming: 5 bases; J trimming: 9 bases; junction bases outside the gene matches: 16. The CDR3, as DNA: TGTGCCAGCAGCCCGGGACAGGGGCGCAATCCCCCGGGTTCACCCCTCCACTTT. Translating gives CASSPGQGRNPPGSPLHF.

This clonotype was found a few times. The chain is built from TRBV9 and TRBJ1-3; a weak D match, TRBD1 (6 bases). The V end was cut by 0 bases, the J end by 2 bases, with 12 bases between. CDR1 is SGDLS, CDR2 YYNGEE, per germline. This CDR3 spans 16 amino acids. CDR3 protein: CASSVGTDITGNTIYF. The CDR3 nucleotides are TGTGCCAGCAGCGTAGGGACAGACATTACTGGAAACACCATATATTTT.

This clonotype has ten or more counts. The J gene is TRBJ1-1, the V gene TRBV7-9; D unresolved. The V gene lost 4 bases and the J gene lost 6 bases, with 6 bases spanning the gap. This CDR3 region has 11 residues. The germline CDR1 and CDR2 sequences are SEHNR and FQNEAQ (reference sequence). CDR3: CASSSQAEAFF. The CDR3 bases are TGTGCCAGCAGCTCGCAGGCTGAAGCTTTCTTT.

The sample holds a few counts of this clonotype. This sequence joins TRBV4-1 and TRBJ1-1; a weak D match, TRBD1 (5 bases). V lost 3 bases and J lost 1, with 9 bases in between. CDR1 is MGHRA and CDR2 is YSYEKL in the germline V gene. CDR3 length equals 14 residues. The CDR3 sequence is CASSHQGENTEAFF. DNA for the CDR3: TGCGCCAGCAGCCACCAGGGAGAGAACACTGAAGCTTTCTTT.

A few counts support this clonotype. This chain links TRBV7-2 with TRBJ1-5; a weak D match, TRBD1 (5 bases). The CDR3 runs to 15 residues. Germline lookup yields CDR1 SGHTA and CDR2 FQGNSA. Trimming stripped 7 bases from V and 3 bases from J, with 16 bases between. The CDR3 bases are TGTGCCAGCACTAGCCGTGGGGCTGACAATCAGCCCCAGCATTTT. Translation gives CASTSRGADNQPQHF.

The chain uses TRBV12-3 or TRBV12-4 and TRBJ2-2, with D perhaps matching TRBD1 (6 bases). The germline V and J ends were trimmed by 5 bases and 7 bases, with 11 bases remaining between them. CDR3 size: 13 residues. CDR3 sequence (DNA): TGTGCCAGCAGTGCCCCGGGACACGGGGAGCTGTTTTTT. Translation: CASSAPGHGELFF.

This clonotype was recorded a few times. The CDR3 nucleotides are TGTGCCAGCAGCCAAGGGGCAGGGCTAAGGACACCCCTCCACTTT. It yields the protein CASSQGAGLRTPLHF. V and J are TRBV3-1 and TRBJ1-6; a weak D match, TRBD1 (5 bases). The V end lost 1 base, the J end lost 11 bases, and 15 bases lay between the germline ends. The CDR3 extends over 15 amino acids. Germline values: CDR1 LGHDT, CDR2 YNNKEL (reference sequence). Variable domain in full (rest from reference TRBV3-1 and TRBJ1-6): DTAVSQTPKYLVTQMGNDKSIKCEQNLGHDTMYWYKQDSKKFLKIMFSYNNKELIINETVPNRFSPKSPDKAHLNLHINSLELGDSAVYFCASSQGAGLRTPLHFGNGTRLTVT.

The table lists this clonotype with a few counts. This rearrangement joins TRBV6-4 to TRBJ2-3, with 8 nucleotides matching TRBD1. Germline CDR1 MRHNA, CDR2 SNTAGT. The CDR3 covers 14 residues. Unmatched junction bases numbered 3, after V lost 6 bases and J lost 1 base. The CDR3 DNA reads TGTGCCAGCAGCCCGGGACAGGGCACAGATACGCAGTATTTT. Translating it yields CASSPGQGTDTQYF.

This clonotype appeared a few times. V is TRBV5-5 and J is TRBJ1-1, with 9 bases fitting TRBD1. Germline V gene data show CDR1 as SGHKS and CDR2 as YYEKEE (reference sequence). The CDR3 is made up of 14 amino acids. V gave up 4 bases and J gave up 11 bases; unmatched junction bases: 12. The CDR3 spells CASSPRPGQGGAFF. CDR3 coding DNA: TGTGCCAGCAGCCCAAGACCGGGACAGGGTGGCGCTTTCTTT.

The chain carries TRBV20-1 and TRBJ1-4; maybe TRBD1 (5 bases). Trimming stripped 6 bases from V and 4 bases from J, with 12 bases between. This CDR3 region has 13 residues. CDR1 DFQATT and CDR2 SNEGSKA come from the germline V gene (reference sequence). The CDR3 spells CSAKGRINEKLFF. Written as DNA, the CDR3 is TGCAGTGCCAAGGGGCGGATTAATGAAAAACTGTTTTTT.

This clonotype has at least ten counts. V gene TRBV12-3 or TRBV12-4 combines with J gene TRBJ1-6; no firm D call. The CDR3 runs 11 residues. V lost 8 bases and J 10 bases, leaving 9 bases between the germline ends. CDR3 residues: CASGPDSPLHF. CDR3 in DNA: TGTGCCAGCGGCCCTGACTCACCCCTCCACTTT.

The sample holds a few counts of this clonotype. This rearrangement joins TRBV3-1 to TRBJ2-1; D gene ambiguous. V was trimmed by 1 base and J by 12 bases, leaving 13 bases between them. Germline CDR1 reads LGHDT; CDR2 reads YNNKEL (reference sequence). The length of the CDR3 is 13 residues. The CDR3 DNA reads as TGTGCCAGCAGCCAAGGGCTGGGGTTGGTGCAGTTCTTC. Translating gives CASSQGLGLVQFF.

This clonotype occurred a few times. The chain has TRBV6-5 and TRBJ1-1, with 8 bases that match TRBD1. V lost 6 bases, J lost 10 bases, and 13 bases stayed unmatched. CDR3 size: 14 residues. The germline CDR1 and CDR2 sequences are MNHEY and SVGAGI. CDR3 in DNA: TGTGCCAGCAGCCCACCAGGGGGCCCGAGGAGAGCTTTCTTT. Encoded protein: CASSPPGGPRRAFF.

The chain recombines TRBV30 with TRBJ1-4, with D tentatively TRBD1 (5 bases). With 0 bases removed from V and 7 bases from J, the gap between germline ends came to 18 bases. Germline V lookup: CDR1 GTSNPN, CDR2 SVGIG (reference sequence). The CDR3 has 16 residues. CDR3 loop: CAWSVRRTAGSEKLFF. CDR3 DNA: TGTGCCTGGAGTGTACGACGGACCGCAGGGAGTGAAAAACTGTTTTTT.

This clonotype was counted at least ten times. The junction shows a germline mismatch at one end, possibly a read error. This chain links TRBV6-5 with TRBJ1-6; no clear D gene. The germline V gene encodes CDR1 MNHEY and CDR2 SVGAGI. CDR3 length equals 12 residues. CDR3 sequence: CASRTYYSPLHF. For the CDR3, the DNA is TGTGCCAGCAGAACCTATTATTCACCCCTCCACTTT.

In its sample, this clonotype was seen a few times. The chain couples TRBV30 to TRBJ1-5; the D is unclear. CDR1 is GTSNPN, CDR2 SVGIG, per germline (reference sequence). The length of the CDR3 is 13 residues. V was trimmed by 2 bases and J by 6 bases, leaving 11 bases between them. DNA for the CDR3: TGTGCCTGGAGTCTCCGTCAATCTCAGCCCCAGCATTTT. It translates to CAWSLRQSQPQHF.

There are many counts of this clonotype. The chain is built from TRBV9 and TRBJ2-7; the D gene is possibly TRBD2 (6 bases). CDR1 is SGDLS, CDR2 YYNGEE, per germline. Trimming removed 4 bases at V and 3 bases at J, with 11 bases between. The CDR3 spans 13 residues. This chain's CDR3 is CASSPPGDYEQYF. CDR3 nucleotides: TGTGCCAGCAGCCCTCCGGGGGACTACGAGCAGTACTTC.

There are many counts of this clonotype. V and J are TRBV20-1 and TRBJ2-5; 7 bases align to TRBD2. After removal of 6 bases from V and 3 bases from J, the junction contained 16 bases not matched to a gene. The CDR3 is 16 amino acids. Germline loops: CDR1 DFQATT, CDR2 SNEGSKA (reference sequence). CDR3 sequence: CSASFGTIYGKETQYF. The CDR3 DNA follows: TGCAGTGCCTCTTTCGGGACTATCTACGGTAAAGAGACCCAGTACTTC.

This clonotype was counted between two and nine times. The chain recombines TRBV2 with TRBJ2-3, with a possible D match to TRBD1 (5 bases). The CDR3 sequence is 18 residues long. The germline V and J ends were trimmed by 11 bases and 0 bases, with 27 bases remaining between them. CDR1 is SNHLY and CDR2 is FYNNEI in the germline V gene. The CDR3 here is CACERGSYRQDSTDTQYF. The CDR3 coding sequence is TGTGCCTGCGAAAGGGGCAGCTACCGCCAAGATAGCACAGATACGCAGTATTTT. Filled out from reference TRBV2 and TRBJ2-3, the complete variable domain reads EPEVTQTPSHQVTQMGQEVILRCVPISNHLYFYWYRQILGQKVEFLVSFYNNEISEKSEIFDDQFSVERPDGSNFTLKIRSTKLEDSAMYFCACERGSYRQDSTDTQYFGPGTRLTVL.

This clonotype was seen a few times. V is TRBV6-5 and J is TRBJ2-2, with 12 nucleotides matching TRBD2. The length of the CDR3 is 15 residues. Germline V CDR1 and CDR2: MNHEY, SVGAGI. V lost 4 bases and J lost 6; bases outside the gene matches: 3. The CDR3 reads CASSLTSGGAGELFF. The CDR3 DNA sequence: TGTGCCAGCAGTTTGACTAGCGGGGGAGCCGGGGAGCTGTTTTTT.

This clonotype appeared many times. This rearrangement joins TRBV4-1 to TRBJ1-6; a weak D match, TRBD1 (5 bases). The germline gives CDR1 MGHRA, CDR2 YSYEKL. Trimming took off 4 bases at V and 9 bases at J, with 16 bases between the two ends. The length of the CDR3 is 15 residues. CDR3 DNA sequence: TGCGCCAGCAGCCCTATGACAGTTGGGAGTTCACCCCTCCACTTT. The encoded protein is CASSPMTVGSSPLHF.